The next 8 T cell receptor beta chains were all read from a single sample in a study of cytomegalovirus exposure and HLA in healthy donors. This PCR relied on a set of 60 Vbeta primers and 13 Jbeta primers. Assay: immunoSEQ multiplex PCR; the TCRdb copy retains only in-frame clones and omits some. The sample has around 190,000 clones, around 83% seen once. The sample taken for sequencing was PBMCs. Every receptor here comes from a woman in her 40s in good health and CMV-seronegative.

V is TRBV11-2 and J is TRBJ2-7; 9 bases align to TRBD1. Germline CDR1 SGHAT, CDR2 FQNNGV. The CDR3 contains 14 residues. The ends lost 5 bases at V and 2 bases at J; junction bases unmatched: 4. The CDR3 nucleotides are TGTGCCAGCAGCCAAAGACAGGGGGCCTACGAGCAGTACGTC. Translation: CASSQRQGAYEQYV.

Here the CDR3 reads CASSPGQANYGYTF. The DNA of the CDR3 is TGCGCCAGCAGCCCGGGACAGGCTAACTATGGCTACACCTTC. The rearrangement uses TRBV5-1 and TRBJ1-2; 8 bases are shared with TRBD1. J lost 0 bases, V lost 4 bases, and 2 bases had no gene match. Germline V gives CDR1 SGHRS, CDR2 YFSETQ. The CDR3 runs 14 residues. Based on the CDR3 plus reference TRBV5-1 and TRBJ1-2, the full variable domain is KAGVTQTPRYLIKTRGQQVTLSCSPISGHRSVSWYQQTPGQGLQFLFEYFSETQRNKGNFPGRFSGRQFSNSRSEMNVSTLELGDSALYLCASSPGQANYGYTFGSGTRLTVV.

This chain uses TRBV18 with TRBJ1-5; D is ambiguous. Trimming shortened V by 6 bases and J by 0 bases, and 6 bases separated the two germline ends. CDR1 KGHSH and CDR2 LQKENI come from the germline V gene. This CDR3 has 13 amino acids. In DNA form, the CDR3 reads TGTGCCAGCTCCTTAGATAGCAATCAGCCCCAGCATTTT. This translates into CASSLDSNQPQHF.

J is TRBJ2-1 and V is TRBV14; tentative D call: TRBD1 (7 bases). CDR1 is SGHDN and CDR2 is FVKESK in the germline V gene. CDR3 length equals 11 residues. Trimming pared 9 bases from V and 7 bases from J, leaving 10 bases between. CDR3 amino acids: CARQGRNEQFF. The CDR3, as DNA: TGTGCCAGACAGGGGAGGAATGAGCAGTTCTTC.

This clone was seen a handful of times. The chain uses TRBV2 and TRBJ1-3; 8 bases line up with TRBD1. The J segment lost 4 bases and the V segment lost 6 bases, leaving 8 bases of the junction unmatched. CDR1 and CDR2 from the germline V gene are SNHLY and FYNNEI. The CDR3 covers 15 residues. CDR3 region: CASSLMDREGNTIYF. The CDR3 DNA is TGTGCCAGCAGCTTGATGGACAGGGAGGGAAACACCATATATTTT.

V and J are TRBV13 and TRBJ1-2; tentative D call: TRBD1 (5 bases). V was pared by 1 base and J by 0 bases, with 15 bases between. This CDR3 spans 17 amino acids. Germline V gene lookup returns CDR1 PRHDT and CDR2 FYEKMQ (reference sequence). The CDR3 protein is CASSLAGDLNSNYGYTF. CDR3 DNA: TGTGCCAGCAGCTTAGCGGGGGATTTGAACTCTAACTATGGCTACACCTTC. Combining the CDR3 with reference TRBV13 and TRBJ1-2 gives the whole variable domain AAGVIQSPRHLIKEKRETATLKCYPIPRHDTVYWYQQGPGQDPQFLISFYEKMQSDKGSIPDRFSAQQFSDYHSELNMSSLELGDSALYFCASSLAGDLNSNYGYTFGSGTRLTVV.

This clone was observed a few times. Distinct nucleotide sequences in the sample also encode this CDR3. The chain carries TRBV5-4 and TRBJ1-2, with TRBD1 matching 7 bases. CDR3 length: 13 amino acids. Looked up from germline, CDR1 is SGHNT and CDR2 is YYREEE (reference sequence). Trimming took 2 bases from V and 4 from J; bases not matched to a gene: 2. In DNA, the CDR3 is TGTGCCAGCAGCTTAGACAGGGTCTATGGCTACACCTTC. This codes for CASSLDRVYGYTF.

The chain couples TRBV5-1 to TRBJ2-7, with 8 bases aligning to TRBD2. There are 14 residues in the CDR3. Germline V gives CDR1 SGHRS, CDR2 YFSETQ. With 2 bases clipped from V and 3 bases from J, the junction kept 4 bases outside the gene matches. The chain's CDR3 is CASSLAGAGYEQYF. The CDR3 nucleotides are TGCGCCAGCAGCTTAGCGGGAGCAGGCTACGAGCAGTACTTC.